This TCR beta chain was observed in a study of blood T cell repertoires in COVID-19. Study-wide background: Some COVID-19 samples were acute and others convalescent; all came from the United States, Italy and Spain. T cells, B-cell-depleted T cells, or PBMCs supplied cDNA or gDNA.

The authors' processing: Amplification of reference gene primers was used by the study to estimate nucleated cell counts. Using immunoSEQ multiplex PCR, the repertoire was profiled, and TCRdb retains in-frame clones only, with some absent. For V, J and clone size, that table is used; D and trimming come from the DNA. The sample shows tens of thousands of clones, more than 80% of them seen only once. This clone was counted a few times. The sequenced sample consisted of peripheral blood. The clonotype was recovered from a woman older than 75 with acute or convalescent COVID-19.

The CDR3 loop reads CAISESGARSPLHF. In DNA form, the CDR3 reads TGTGCCATCAGTGAGTCGGGGGCAAGGTCACCCCTCCACTTT. The V gene is TRBV10-3, the J gene TRBJ1-6; D is perhaps TRBD1 (6 bases). This CDR3 has 14 amino acids. Germline V gives CDR1 ENHRY, CDR2 SYGVKD. V was shortened by 0 bases and J by 10 bases, with 10 bases between the two germline ends.